Below are 26 T cell receptor beta chains sequenced from a single sample in a study of T cells in Graves' hyperthyroidism and ophthalmopathy. From RNA transcripts, TCR beta CDR3 regions were amplified. TCR CDR3 regions were first amplified by RT-PCR with HTBI primers. TCRdb independently ran MiXCR on the multiplex PCR reads; one entry per CDR3 protein. The sample yields hundreds of thousands of distinct CDR3 sequences, just under 20% seen once. Sample: blood. The receptors were sampled from a man aged 40-49 years with Graves' ophthalmopathy.

Many counts were recorded for this clonotype. The V and J genes are TRBV11-2 and TRBJ2-1; TRBD2 matches at 9 bases. V gave up 4 bases and J gave up 5 bases; unmatched junction bases: 6. Germline V CDR1 and CDR2: SGHAT, FQNNGV. The CDR3 runs to 15 residues. This CDR3 reads CASSSNSGGNNEQFF. The CDR3 DNA reads as TGTGCCAGCAGCTCTAATAGCGGGGGTAACAATGAGCAGTTCTTC.

This clonotype came up many times. This sequence joins TRBV20-1 and TRBJ1-5, with D maybe TRBD1 (5 bases). Trimming pared 4 bases from V and 2 bases from J, leaving 9 bases between. Germline V CDR1 and CDR2: DFQATT, SNEGSKA (reference sequence). This CDR3 contains 13 residues. The DNA for the CDR3 is TGCAGTGCTATGGGAGGGGGCAATCAGCCCCAGCATTTT. As protein: CSAMGGGNQPQHF.

This clonotype was detected a few times. The J gene is TRBJ2-7, the V gene TRBV27; D uncertain. This CDR3 has 12 residues. V lost 10 bases to trimming and J lost 0 bases, with 10 bases between them. CDR1 is MNHEY, CDR2 SMNVEV, per germline (reference sequence). The CDR3 is CANSSNSYEQYF. The CDR3, as DNA: TGTGCCAACAGCTCAAACTCCTACGAGCAGTACTTC.

The chain recombines TRBV7-9 with TRBJ1-2; D is unresolved. V was shortened by 7 bases and J by 0 bases, with 12 bases between the two germline ends. Per the germline V gene, CDR1 is SEHNR and CDR2 is FQNEAQ (reference sequence). There are 14 residues in the CDR3. CDR3 sequence: CASNSELANYGYTF. Here the CDR3 DNA reads TGTGCCAGCAACTCAGAGCTCGCTAACTATGGCTACACCTTC.

The table lists this clonotype with a few counts. J is TRBJ2-1 and V is TRBV6-2 or TRBV6-3; 10 positions agree with TRBD2. The V and J ends lost 5 bases and 6 bases, in that order; junction bases with no gene match: 10. Looked up from germline, CDR1 is MNHEY and CDR2 is SVGEGT. This CDR3 is built from 16 residues. The CDR3 sequence: CASSPGTGLASNEQFF. The CDR3 DNA reads TGTGCCAGCAGTCCTGGAACGGGACTAGCGTCCAATGAGCAGTTCTTC.

This clonotype was seen only a few times. The chain couples TRBV9 to TRBJ1-4; D gene uncertain. CDR1 and CDR2 (germline): SGDLS, YYNGEE. V was trimmed by 2 bases and J by 3 bases, leaving 8 bases between them. The CDR3 has 14 residues. The chain's CDR3 is CASSVKGANEKLFF. The CDR3 nucleotides are TGTGCCAGCAGCGTGAAAGGCGCTAATGAAAAACTGTTTTTT. Filled out from reference TRBV9 and TRBJ1-4, the complete variable domain reads DSGVTQTPKHLITATGQRVTLRCSPRSGDLSVYWYQQSLDQGLQFLIQYYNGEERAKGNILERFSAQQFPDLHSELNLSSLELGDSALYFCASSVKGANEKLFFGSGTQLSVL.

In this sample, this clonotype turned up many times. This chain links TRBV7-3 with TRBJ2-3, with D perhaps TRBD1 (6 bases). This CDR3 has 14 residues. Trimming shortened V by 3 bases and J by 4 bases, and 11 bases separated the two germline ends. Looked up from germline, CDR1 is SGHTA and CDR2 is FQGTGA. DNA of the CDR3: TGTGCCAGCAGCTTGTCCAGGGGCGCAGATACGCAGTATTTT. Translating it yields CASSLSRGADTQYF. Drawing the rest from reference TRBV7-3 and TRBJ2-3, the complete variable domain is GAGVSQTPSNKVTEKGKYVELRCDPISGHTALYWYRQSLGQGPEFLIYFQGTGAADDSGLPNDRFFAVRPEGSVSTLKIQRTERGDSAVYLCASSLSRGADTQYFGPGTRLTVL.

The V and J genes are TRBV5-1 and TRBJ2-2, with no clear D. This CDR3 comprises 17 residues. Germline V lookup: CDR1 SGHRS, CDR2 YFSETQ. Trimming pared 0 bases from V and 4 bases from J, leaving 16 bases between. CDR3 DNA: TGCGCCAGCAGCTTGGCCCCGACAAGGGCTGGCACCGGGGAGCTGTTTTTT. Amino acid sequence: CASSLAPTRAGTGELFF.

This clonotype was detected a few times. The V gene is TRBV7-9, the J gene TRBJ2-7; D is ambiguous. The V gene lost 4 bases and the J gene lost 7 bases, with 11 bases spanning the gap. The CDR3 runs to 12 residues. Germline V gene sequence: CDR1 SEHNR, CDR2 FQNEAQ (reference sequence). The CDR3 is CASSWDPWEQYF. The CDR3 coding sequence is TGTGCCAGCAGCTGGGATCCTTGGGAGCAGTACTTC.

At least ten counts were recorded for this clonotype. The genes are TRBV2 and TRBJ1-5, with D perhaps matching TRBD1 (5 bases). Germline lookup yields CDR1 SNHLY and CDR2 FYNNEI. This CDR3 has 14 residues. The V gene lost 6 bases and the J gene lost 3 bases, with 12 bases spanning the gap. CDR3 DNA sequence: TGTGCCAGCAGCGCGCGGGGCTACAATCAGCCCCAGCATTTT. Its protein product is CASSARGYNQPQHF.

This clonotype was seen ten or more times. The V and J genes are TRBV5-1 and TRBJ1-1; D possibly corresponds to TRBD1 (5 bases). The germline CDR1 and CDR2 sequences are SGHRS and YFSETQ. Trimming pared 4 bases from V and 4 bases from J, leaving 14 bases between. This CDR3 has 14 amino acids. Written as DNA, the CDR3 is TGCGCCAGCAGCCGAAACCAGGGAGGCACTGAAGCTTTCTTT. Encoded protein: CASSRNQGGTEAFF.

This clonotype was detected many times. The J gene is TRBJ1-5, the V gene TRBV2, with TRBD1 matching 8 bases. Germline V lookup: CDR1 SNHLY, CDR2 FYNNEI. J was trimmed by 2 bases and V by 4 bases; bases with no gene match: 4. The CDR3 contains 15 residues. The CDR3 region has the DNA TGTGCCAGCAGTGGTGACAGGGGCGGCAATCAGCCCCAGCATTTT. Its translation is CASSGDRGGNQPQHF.

The J gene is TRBJ1-5, the V gene TRBV7-2, with no clear D. CDR1 and CDR2 (germline): SGHTA, FQGNSA. The CDR3 is made up of 15 amino acids. With 0 bases removed from V and 4 bases from J, the gap between germline ends came to 10 bases. For the CDR3, the DNA is TGTGCCAGCAGCTTAGCAGGGTTTGGGAATCAGCCCCAGCATTTT. As protein: CASSLAGFGNQPQHF. The full variable domain, completed using reference TRBV7-2 and TRBJ1-5, is GAGVSQSPSNKVTEKGKDVELRCDPISGHTALYWYRQSLGQGLEFLIYFQGNSAPDKSGLPSDRFSAERTGGSVSTLTIQRTQQEDSAVYLCASSLAGFGNQPQHFGDGTRLSIL.

The chain links TRBV7-2 to TRBJ2-7; no definite D call. Germline V CDR1 and CDR2: SGHTA, FQGNSA. The CDR3 runs 14 residues. V shed 0 bases and J shed 4 bases, with 10 bases lying between them. DNA of the CDR3: TGTGCCAGCAGCTTAGCAGGGCCCCATTACGAGCAGTACTTC. Translation gives CASSLAGPHYEQYF. The whole variable domain, remainder taken from reference TRBV7-2 and TRBJ2-7, is GAGVSQSPSNKVTEKGKDVELRCDPISGHTALYWYRQSLGQGLEFLIYFQGNSAPDKSGLPSDRFSAERTGGSVSTLTIQRTQQEDSAVYLCASSLAGPHYEQYFGPGTRLTVT.

This clonotype has ten or more counts. This chain connects TRBV3-1 to TRBJ1-1, with TRBD1 as a possible D gene (5 bases). In germline, CDR1 is LGHDT, CDR2 YNNKEL (reference sequence). The V end lost 1 base, the J end lost 7 bases, and 16 bases lay between the germline ends. The CDR3 is 15 amino acids. The CDR3 loop reads CASSQVIAGVVEAFF. The CDR3, as DNA: TGTGCCAGCAGCCAAGTGATCGCGGGGGTAGTTGAAGCTTTCTTT.

This clonotype has a handful of counts. This chain joins TRBV3-1 and TRBJ2-7, with 7 bases fitting TRBD1. Germline V gene sequence: CDR1 LGHDT, CDR2 YNNKEL (reference sequence). This CDR3 has 14 amino acids. V was pared by 5 bases and J by 2 bases, with 6 bases of the junction left unmatched. As DNA, the CDR3 is TGTGCCAGCAGCGCCCCGGGACAGCCCTACGAGCAGTACTTC. The encoded protein is CASSAPGQPYEQYF.

This clonotype was found many times. The chain recombines TRBV20-1 with TRBJ2-1; D possibly corresponds to TRBD1 (6 bases). This CDR3 contains 12 residues. The V end lost 3 bases, the J end lost 8 bases, and 11 bases lay between the germline ends. Looked up from germline, CDR1 is DFQATT and CDR2 is SNEGSKA (reference sequence). CDR3 bases: TGCAGTGCTAGTGGTCAGGGGCATGAGCAGTTCTTC. Residues: CSASGQGHEQFF.

This clonotype has a count of ten or more. The V gene is TRBV7-2, the J gene TRBJ2-3, with TRBD2 as a possible D gene (5 bases). The CDR3 sequence is 17 residues long. Germline CDR1 reads SGHTA; CDR2 reads FQGNSA. Between the trimmed V and J ends, which lost 2 bases and 2 bases, there was a span of 17 bases. The CDR3 bases are TGTGCCAGCAGCTTAAAAAGCGGAGCCTCTAACACAGATACGCAGTATTTT. It translates to CASSLKSGASNTDTQYF.

This clonotype was counted ten times or more. The chain is built from TRBV28 and TRBJ2-7, with TRBD2 matching 9 bases. Germline loops: CDR1 MDHEN, CDR2 SYDVKM. The CDR3 contains 12 residues. After removal of 8 bases from V and 5 bases from J, the junction contained 4 bases not matched to a gene. Here the CDR3 DNA reads TGTGCCAGCCGTAGCGGGAGCAACGAGCAGTACTTC. It codes for CASRSGSNEQYF.

Ten or more counts support this clonotype. The CDR3, as DNA: TGTGCCAGCAGCTTAGAGGGTGGAGAGGAGTACGAGCAGTACTTC. This sequence encodes CASSLEGGEEYEQYF. The V call is TRBV11-3, the J call TRBJ2-7; no firm D call. Germline V gene data show CDR1 as SGHNT and CDR2 as YENEEA. Trimming shortened V by 0 bases and J by 4 bases, and 13 bases separated the two germline ends. The CDR3 spans 15 residues.

This clonotype was observed many times. V gene TRBV12-3 or TRBV12-4 combines with J gene TRBJ1-3; 7 bases are shared with TRBD1. The CDR3 sequence is 18 residues long. Unmatched junction bases numbered 8, after V lost 0 bases and J lost 0 bases. CDR3 residues: CASSLAEFAGGSGNTIYF. The CDR3 region has the DNA TGTGCCAGCAGTTTAGCGGAGTTCGCAGGGGGCTCTGGAAACACCATATATTTT.

A few counts support this clonotype. The rearrangement links TRBV3-1 to TRBJ2-3; 13 nucleotides line up with TRBD2. The CDR3 extends over 16 amino acids. The V and J ends lost 4 bases and 4 bases, in that order; junction bases with no gene match: 5. Germline CDR1 and CDR2: LGHDT and YNNKEL (reference sequence). In DNA form, the CDR3 reads TGTGCCAGCAGCCTTTGGACTAGCGGGAGTGCAGATACGCAGTATTTT. It is translated as CASSLWTSGSADTQYF.

The genes are TRBV28 and TRBJ2-4; TRBD1 agrees at 10 bases. This CDR3 is 16 amino acids long. The ends lost 3 bases at V and 1 base at J; junction bases unmatched: 3. Per the germline V gene, CDR1 is MDHEN and CDR2 is SYDVKM. CDR3 loop: CASSLMGQGAKNIQYF. CDR3 DNA: TGTGCCAGCAGTTTGATGGGACAGGGGGCCAAAAACATTCAGTACTTC.

This clonotype was counted ten times or more. The V call is TRBV13, the J call TRBJ2-7; D perhaps matches TRBD1 (5 bases). Germline V gives CDR1 PRHDT, CDR2 FYEKMQ (reference sequence). There are 13 residues in the CDR3. Trimming pared 2 bases from V and 3 bases from J, leaving 8 bases between. The DNA of the CDR3 is TGTGCCAGCAGCTTACAGGGTCTCTACGAGCAGTACTTC. Translation: CASSLQGLYEQYF.

This clonotype has ten or more counts. The V call is TRBV2, the J call TRBJ2-1, with D possibly matching TRBD2 (6 bases). Germline V CDR1 and CDR2: SNHLY, FYNNEI. CDR3 size: 11 residues. V lost 6 bases to trimming and J lost 12 bases, with 12 bases between them. Written as DNA, the CDR3 is TGTGCCAGCAGGGACGGGGGAGGGCAGTTCTTC. The encoded protein is CASRDGGGQFF.

This clonotype was counted at least ten times. The rearrangement links TRBV27 to TRBJ1-1; 8 nucleotides align to TRBD1. Germline V lookup: CDR1 MNHEY, CDR2 SMNVEV (reference sequence). The trim removed 8 bases at V and 4 bases at J, leaving 12 bases unmatched. The CDR3 runs to 15 residues. The CDR3 region has the DNA TGTGCCAGCCGAACACACGGACAGGGTTTCACTGAAGCTTTCTTT. Amino acids: CASRTHGQGFTEAFF.